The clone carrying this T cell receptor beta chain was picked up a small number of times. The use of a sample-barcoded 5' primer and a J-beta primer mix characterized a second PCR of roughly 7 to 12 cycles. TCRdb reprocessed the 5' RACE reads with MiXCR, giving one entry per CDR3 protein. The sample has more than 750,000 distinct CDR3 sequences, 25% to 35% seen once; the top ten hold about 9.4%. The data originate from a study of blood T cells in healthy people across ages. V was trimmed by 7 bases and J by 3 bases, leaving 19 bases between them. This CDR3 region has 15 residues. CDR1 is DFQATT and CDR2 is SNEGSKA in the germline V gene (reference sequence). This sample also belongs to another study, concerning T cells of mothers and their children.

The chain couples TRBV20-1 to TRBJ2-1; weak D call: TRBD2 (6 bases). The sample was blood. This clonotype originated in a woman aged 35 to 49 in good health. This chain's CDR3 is CSVQLTGVFYNEQFF. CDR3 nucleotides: TGCAGTGTCCAATTAACGGGGGTTTTCTACAATGAGCAGTTCTTC.